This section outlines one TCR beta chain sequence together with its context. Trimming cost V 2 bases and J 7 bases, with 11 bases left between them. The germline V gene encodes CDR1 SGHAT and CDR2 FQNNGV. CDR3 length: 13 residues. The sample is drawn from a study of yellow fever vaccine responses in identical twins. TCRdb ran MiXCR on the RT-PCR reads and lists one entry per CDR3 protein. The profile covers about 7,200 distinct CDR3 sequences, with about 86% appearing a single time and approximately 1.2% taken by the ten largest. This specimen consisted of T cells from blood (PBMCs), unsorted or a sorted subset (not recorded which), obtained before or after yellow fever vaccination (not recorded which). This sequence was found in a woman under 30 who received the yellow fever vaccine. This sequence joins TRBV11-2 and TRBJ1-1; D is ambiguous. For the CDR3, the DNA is TGTGCCAGCAGCTTATACCCAGTAAATGAAGCTTTCTTT. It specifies CASSLYPVNEAFF. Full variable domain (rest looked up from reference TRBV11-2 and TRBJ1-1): EAGVAQSPRYKIIEKRQSVAFWCNPISGHATLYWYQQILGQGPKLLIQFQNNGVVDDSQLPKDRFSAERLKGVDSTLKIQPAKLEDSAVYLCASSLYPVNEAFFGQGTRLTVV.